The 19 T cell receptor beta chains presented below share a single source sample, sequenced in a study of blood T cell repertoires in COVID-19. The data were produced by immunoSEQ multiplex PCR, yet TCRdb's version contains in-frame clones alone and is incomplete. The sample yields more than 400,000 clones, approximately 90% seen once. Sequences were obtained from PBMCs or T cells enriched from blood (not recorded which). Receptors originate from a woman between 18 and 29 years old who had recovered from COVID-19.

This clone appeared a single time. The chain employs TRBV4-1 and TRBJ2-4; 7 positions agree with TRBD2. With 4 bases clipped from V and 4 bases from J, the junction kept 10 bases outside the gene matches. Germline V gene lookup returns CDR1 MGHRA and CDR2 YSYEKL. CDR3 length equals 16 residues. Written as DNA, the CDR3 is TGCGCCAGCAGCCTCCCTTGGGGGGGTGGGAAAAACATTCAGTACTTC. It is translated as CASSLPWGGGKNIQYF.

A remark on this clone: Other nucleotide sequences in the sample specify the same CDR3. CDR3: CASSIGTGSYEQYF. The CDR3 DNA follows: TGTGCCAGTAGTATTGGGACTGGGTCCTACGAGCAGTACTTC. This rearrangement joins TRBV19 to TRBJ2-7; D is possibly TRBD2 (6 bases). The germline V gene has CDR1 LNHDA and CDR2 SQIVND (reference sequence). The CDR3 is 14 residues long. Trimming stripped 3 bases from V and 1 base from J, with 10 bases between. Variable domain in full (rest from reference TRBV19 and TRBJ2-7): DGGITQSPKYLFRKEGQNVTLSCEQNLNHDAMYWYRQDPGQGLRLIYYSQIVNDFQKGDIAEGYSVSREKKESFPLTVTSAQKNPTAFYLCASSIGTGSYEQYFGPGTRLTVT.

This clone has only one observation. The rearrangement uses TRBV18 and TRBJ2-7; a possible D gene is TRBD2 (6 bases). Germline CDR1 reads KGHSH; CDR2 reads LQKENI. Trimming pared 3 bases from V and 7 bases from J, leaving 16 bases between. This CDR3 contains 14 residues. CDR3 region: CASSPPRDWGEQYF. The CDR3 coding sequence is TGTGCCAGCTCACCCCCGCGGGACTGGGGGGAGCAGTACTTC.

The chain employs TRBV19 and TRBJ1-5; D is uncertain. The V gene lost 7 bases and the J gene lost 0 bases, with 10 bases spanning the gap. Looked up from germline, CDR1 is LNHDA and CDR2 is SQIVND (reference sequence). The CDR3 spans 14 residues. The CDR3 DNA reads TGTGCCAGTAAGTCCGAGAATAGCAATCAGCCCCAGCATTTT. Amino acids: CASKSENSNQPQHF.

This chain links TRBV6-1 with TRBJ1-1; TRBD1 agrees at 8 bases. After removal of 3 bases from V and 2 bases from J, the junction contained 2 bases not matched to a gene. CDR1 is MNHNS, CDR2 SASEGT, per germline. This CDR3 spans 14 amino acids. The CDR3 sequence: CASSDGQGNTEAFF. The DNA for the CDR3 is TGTGCCAGCAGTGACGGACAGGGAAACACTGAAGCTTTCTTT.

The chain uses TRBV4-1 and TRBJ2-2; D is ambiguous. Germline values: CDR1 MGHRA, CDR2 YSYEKL. The ends were cut back, 4 bases at V and 8 bases at J, with 11 bases in the middle. The CDR3 length is 13 residues. The CDR3 reads CASSPLNLGELFF. CDR3 nucleotides: TGCGCCAGCAGCCCCCTTAATTTAGGGGAGCTGTTTTTT.

The chain joins TRBV4-1 to TRBJ1-5; 8 bases align to TRBD1. Germline values: CDR1 MGHRA, CDR2 YSYEKL. The CDR3 has 16 amino acids. J was trimmed by 6 bases and V by 1 base; bases with no gene match: 8. The DNA for the CDR3 is TGCGCCAGCAGCCAAGTCGGGACAGGAGGTGCTCAGCCCCAGCATTTT. Its translation: CASSQVGTGGAQPQHF.

In DNA, the CDR3 is TGTGCCAGCAGCGTACAGGGGGGCTCCTACAATGAGCAGTTCTTC. Amino acids: CASSVQGGSYNEQFF. The V call is TRBV9, the J call TRBJ2-1, with a weak D call TRBD1 (7 bases). CDR1 SGDLS and CDR2 YYNGEE come from the germline V gene. This CDR3 has 15 residues. Deletions cut 1 base from V and 0 bases from J, with 8 bases between. The full variable domain, completed using reference TRBV9 and TRBJ2-1, is DSGVTQTPKHLITATGQRVTLRCSPRSGDLSVYWYQQSLDQGLQFLIQYYNGEERAKGNILERFSAQQFPDLHSELNLSSLELGDSALYFCASSVQGGSYNEQFFGPGTRLTVL.

The V and J genes are TRBV7-8 and TRBJ1-1; D remains unclear. V lost 4 bases and J lost 5, with 11 bases in between. Germline CDR1 is SGHVS and CDR2 is FQNEAQ. This CDR3 region has 13 residues. CDR3 residues: CASSSQAGTEAFF. The CDR3 DNA sequence: TGTGCCAGCAGCTCCCAGGCGGGAACTGAAGCTTTCTTT. The variable domain in full, completed from reference TRBV7-8 and TRBJ1-1, reads GAGVSQSPRYKVAKRGQDVALRCDPISGHVSLFWYQQALGQGPEFLTYFQNEAQLDKSGLPSDRFFAERPEGSVSTLKIQRTQQEDSAVYLCASSSQAGTEAFFGQGTRLTVV.

V and J are TRBV29-1 and TRBJ1-2; possibly TRBD1 for D (5 bases). Trimming took 3 bases from V and 8 from J, leaving 13 bases between them. Germline V lookup: CDR1 SQVTM, CDR2 ANQGSEA. This CDR3 is 12 amino acids long. Here the CDR3 DNA reads TGCAGCGTTGACGGGCAGGGAGGGGGCTACACCTTC. Protein sequence: CSVDGQGGGYTF.

The CDR3 DNA reads TGTGCCAGCAGTACAGTGGCGACTACCTTCGGAGAGACCCAGTACTTC. Amino acids: CASSTVATTFGETQYF. The chain couples TRBV7-2 to TRBJ2-5; D might be TRBD2 (5 bases). The CDR3 contains 16 residues. CDR1 and CDR2 (germline): SGHTA, FQGNSA. Trimming left V 6 bases short and J 4 bases short, with 21 bases between. The full variable domain, in which reference TRBV7-2 and TRBJ2-5 provide the parts outside the CDR3, is GAGVSQSPSNKVTEKGKDVELRCDPISGHTALYWYRQSLGQGLEFLIYFQGNSAPDKSGLPSDRFSAERTGGSVSTLTIQRTQQEDSAVYLCASSTVATTFGETQYFGPGTRLLVL.

This clone was detected only a few times. The chain joins TRBV5-1 to TRBJ1-1; tentative D call: TRBD1 (6 bases). The CDR3 totals 17 residues. Germline-derived CDR1 and CDR2 are SGHRS and YFSETQ. V lost 2 bases and J 5 bases, leaving 22 bases between the germline ends. This CDR3 reads CASSLRDRLNSGTEAFF. The CDR3 DNA reads TGCGCCAGCAGCTTACGCGACAGGCTAAACTCTGGGACTGAAGCTTTCTTT.

The chain links TRBV11-2 to TRBJ1-1; the D gene is possibly TRBD1 (5 bases). The germline gives CDR1 SGHAT, CDR2 FQNNGV. V was trimmed by 5 bases and J by 9 bases, leaving 13 bases between them. CDR3 length equals 12 residues. CDR3 in DNA: TGTGCCAGCAGCATTCAGGGAATTCAAGCTTTCTTT. It specifies CASSIQGIQAFF. Looking up the rest from reference TRBV11-2 and TRBJ1-1 gives the full variable domain: EAGVAQSPRYKIIEKRQSVAFWCNPISGHATLYWYQQILGQGPKLLIQFQNNGVVDDSQLPKDRFSAERLKGVDSTLKIQPAKLEDSAVYLCASSIQGIQAFFGQGTRLTVV.

In its sample, this clone was seen a few times. The chain combines TRBV18 with TRBJ1-4; unclear D gene. The CDR3 covers 15 residues. Germline values: CDR1 KGHSH, CDR2 LQKENI. The ends were cut back, 1 base at V and 7 bases at J, with 13 bases in the middle. Here the CDR3 reads CASSPLIKEGEKLFF. CDR3 nucleotides: TGTGCCAGCTCACCACTAATCAAAGAGGGTGAAAAACTGTTTTTT.

This clone was detected once. The chain combines TRBV28 with TRBJ2-4; 8 positions match TRBD1. This CDR3 spans 14 amino acids. Germline V gene lookup returns CDR1 MDHEN and CDR2 SYDVKM. V trimming: 3 bases; J trimming: 8 bases; junction bases outside the gene matches: 6. The CDR3 DNA reads TGTGCCAGCAGTTTGGACAGGGTGCGAGACATTCAGTACTTC. Translated: CASSLDRVRDIQYF.

This clone was seen a single time. The chain has TRBV30 and TRBJ2-7; D not resolved. The CDR3 has 12 amino acids. Germline values: CDR1 GTSNPN, CDR2 SVGIG (reference sequence). Trimming left V 2 bases short and J 4 bases short, with 9 bases between. CDR3 protein: CAWSSQRYEQYF. The DNA of the CDR3 is TGTGCCTGGAGTTCGCAGAGGTACGAGCAGTACTTC.

This chain links TRBV19 with TRBJ1-1; no definite D call. Germline V gene sequence: CDR1 LNHDA, CDR2 SQIVND (reference sequence). The length of the CDR3 is 15 residues. V was pared by 0 bases and J by 0 bases, with 8 bases between. The CDR3 is CASSIEGNMNTEAFF. The DNA for the CDR3 is TGTGCCAGTAGTATAGAGGGCAACATGAACACTGAAGCTTTCTTT.

The chain joins TRBV7-9 to TRBJ1-1, with 11 bases lining up with TRBD1. Trimming cost V 6 bases and J 10 bases; bases outside gene matches: 10. Germline lookup yields CDR1 SEHNR and CDR2 FQNEAQ (reference sequence). CDR3 size: 14 residues. The CDR3 coding sequence is TGTGCCAGCAGTTTTGGACAGGGGGCAGGAGGAGCTTTCTTT. Encoded protein: CASSFGQGAGGAFF.

The J gene is TRBJ1-5, the V gene TRBV2; possible D gene TRBD1, 5 bases. The CDR3 contains 15 residues. The V end lost 4 bases, the J end lost 3 bases, and 13 bases lay between the germline ends. Germline CDR1 is SNHLY and CDR2 is FYNNEI. This CDR3 is CASSVAGLINQPQHF. CDR3 in DNA: TGTGCCAGCAGTGTCGCGGGACTTATCAATCAGCCCCAGCATTTT.